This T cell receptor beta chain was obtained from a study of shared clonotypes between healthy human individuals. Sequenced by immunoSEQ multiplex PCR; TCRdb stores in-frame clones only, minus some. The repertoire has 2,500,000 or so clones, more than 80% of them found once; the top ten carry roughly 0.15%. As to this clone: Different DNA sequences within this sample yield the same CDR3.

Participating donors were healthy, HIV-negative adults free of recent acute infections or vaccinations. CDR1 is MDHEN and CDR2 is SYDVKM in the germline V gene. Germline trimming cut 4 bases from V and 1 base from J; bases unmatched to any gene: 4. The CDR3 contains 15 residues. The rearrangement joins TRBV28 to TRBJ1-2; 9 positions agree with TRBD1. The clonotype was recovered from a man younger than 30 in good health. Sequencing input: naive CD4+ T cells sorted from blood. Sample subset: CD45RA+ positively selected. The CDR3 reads CASSSPGQGNYGYTF. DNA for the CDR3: TGTGCCAGCAGTTCGCCGGGACAGGGTAACTATGGCTACACCTTC.